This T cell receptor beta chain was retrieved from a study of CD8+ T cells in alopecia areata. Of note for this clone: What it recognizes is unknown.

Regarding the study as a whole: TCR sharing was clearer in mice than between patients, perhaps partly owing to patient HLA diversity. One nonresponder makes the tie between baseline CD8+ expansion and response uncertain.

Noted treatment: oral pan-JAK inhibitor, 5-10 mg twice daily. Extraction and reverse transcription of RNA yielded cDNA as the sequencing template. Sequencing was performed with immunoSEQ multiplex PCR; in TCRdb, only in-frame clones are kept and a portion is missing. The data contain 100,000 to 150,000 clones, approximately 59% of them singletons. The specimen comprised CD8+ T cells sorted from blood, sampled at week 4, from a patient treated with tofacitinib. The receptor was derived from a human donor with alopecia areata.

CDR3 coding DNA: TGTGCCACCCGCAACAATGAGCAGTTCTTC. Encoded protein: CATRNNEQFF. The chain is built from TRBV10-3 and TRBJ2-1; D uncertain. The CDR3 runs 10 residues. Germline V CDR1 and CDR2: ENHRY, SYGVKD. The germline V and J ends were trimmed by 10 bases and 5 bases, with 6 bases remaining between them.